This T cell receptor beta chain was retrieved from a study of siplizumab effects on memory and regulatory T cells. Around 100,000 TCR templates per sample were assayed. TCRdb's copy holds only in-frame clones and misses some; the assay was immunoSEQ multiplex PCR. The data show tens of thousands of clones, about 87% seen once. This clone was seen a few times. The antigen is unknown. Findings and caveats of the study: Alloreactive sequences tracing back to unstimulated CD4+ memory cells were significantly reduced by siplizumab. Researchers did not confirm the suppressive function of proliferating Tregs from siplizumab cultures. Naive or memory phenotype assignment was not possible for roughly 75-96% of proliferating CD4+ or CD8+ clones.

The CDR3 totals 15 residues. Germline CDR1 LNHNV, CDR2 YYDKDF (reference sequence). Trimming pared 9 bases from V and 0 bases from J, leaving 14 bases between. This receptor was taken from a human donor in good health. Sequenced sample: Tregs sorted from blood. The chain links TRBV15 to TRBJ2-2; TRBD1 might be the D (6 bases). The chain's CDR3 is CATTPHRANTGELFF. CDR3 nucleotides: TGTGCCACTACACCCCACAGGGCGAACACCGGGGAGCTGTTTTTT.